This entry is about one TCR beta chain. The target antigen is unknown. This specimen comes from a study of regulatory dendritic cells for organ transplantation. Study-wide background: Monocytes received vitamin D3 on days 0 and 4, IL-10 on day 4. Study-wide results and caveats: Resting memory CD8+ T cells held the most alloreactive clonotypes.

The germline gives CDR1 MNHNS, CDR2 SASEGT. The CDR3 spans 16 residues. V lost 2 bases to trimming and J lost 10 bases; unmatched junction nucleotides: 14. The method was immunoSEQ multiplex PCR; TCRdb's version includes in-frame clones alone and lacks a portion of them. The table lists around 11,000 clones, roughly two thirds of them singletons, with roughly 0.62% in the top ten. CFSE-labeled sorted T cells met regulatory or mature dendritic cells for four to five days. The V call is TRBV6-1, the J call TRBJ2-1; 7 bases map to TRBD1. This clonotype was sampled from a human donor in good health. Sample: naive CD4+ T cells from blood cultured with dendritic cells. As to subset: CD45RA+ naive T cells. The CDR3: CASSESPGGPQGEQFF. CDR3 nucleotide sequence: TGTGCCAGCAGTGAAAGCCCAGGGGGTCCGCAGGGGGAGCAGTTCTTC.